A single sample gave rise to the 27 T cell receptor beta chains below, sequenced in a study of T cell repertoires in cytomegalovirus infection. Using its own MiXCR run on the reads, TCRdb lists one record per CDR3 protein. The sample lists some 920,000 distinct CDR3 sequences; around a third were seen once. The antigens of these receptors remain unknown. The input for sequencing was cultured CD8+ T cells from PBMCs, taken from culture after CMV antigen stimulation. Receptors were obtained from a human donor in good health (CMV status not recorded). Some clones in this sample may be carry-over from other donors' samples.

This chain uses TRBV12-3 or TRBV12-4 with TRBJ2-4; the match to TRBD2 covers 7 bases. V gave up 6 bases and J gave up 0 bases; unmatched junction bases: 11. The length of the CDR3 is 17 residues. The CDR3 DNA reads as TGTGCCAGCAGGACGGACGGGGGGAGTTTAGCCAAAAACATTCAGTACTTC. Translating gives CASRTDGGSLAKNIQYF.

This CDR3 is CASSRTPGGTDTQYF. Written as DNA, the CDR3 is TGTGCCAGCAGTAGGACCCCCGGCGGTACAGATACGCAGTATTTT. This rearrangement joins TRBV6-4 to TRBJ2-3; D is uncertain. With 5 bases removed from V and 3 bases from J, the gap between germline ends came to 15 bases. Germline values: CDR1 MRHNA, CDR2 SNTAGT. The CDR3 loop spans 15 amino acids.

On this clonotype itself: One end of the junction does not line up with germline, which may come from a read error. The genes are TRBV20-1 and TRBJ1-1; D may be TRBD1 (5 bases). The CDR3 has 15 amino acids. In germline, CDR1 is DFQATT, CDR2 SNEGSKA (reference sequence). This CDR3 reads CSAPGTRLMNTESFF. The CDR3 DNA follows: TGCAGTGCCCCCGGGACCCGGTTGATGAACACTGAATCTTTCTTT.

This clonotype was recorded only once. The gene calls are TRBV4-2 and TRBJ2-3, with 9 positions matching TRBD2. V was pared by 2 bases and J by 2 bases, with 5 bases of the junction left unmatched. Germline V gives CDR1 LGHNA, CDR2 YNFKEQ. This CDR3 comprises 16 residues. CDR3 in DNA: TGTGCCAGCAGCCAATTTAGCGGGGGCCTCACAGATACGCAGTATTTT. Protein: CASSQFSGGLTDTQYF.

This clonotype was seen only once. J is TRBJ2-7 and V is TRBV11-2, with a weak D call TRBD2 (6 bases). The V gene's germline CDR1 is SGHAT and CDR2 FQNNGV. This CDR3 comprises 17 residues. Trimming cost V 3 bases and J 0 bases, with 18 bases left between them. In nucleotides, the CDR3 is TGTGCCAGCAGCTTTTGGGACTCGACTAGGAGCTCCTACGAGCAGTACGTC. Translated, it gives CASSFWDSTRSSYEQYV.

Here the CDR3 reads CASSVELAGGRETQYF. CDR3 DNA: TGTGCCAGCAGCGTAGAGCTAGCGGGGGGGCGGGAGACCCAGTACTTC. The V and J genes are TRBV9 and TRBJ2-5; 12 bases are a match to TRBD2. CDR1 and CDR2 from the germline V gene are SGDLS and YYNGEE. The CDR3 has 16 amino acids. Trimming cost V 0 bases and J 5 bases; bases outside gene matches: 5. Variable domain in full (rest from reference TRBV9 and TRBJ2-5): DSGVTQTPKHLITATGQRVTLRCSPRSGDLSVYWYQQSLDQGLQFLIQYYNGEERAKGNILERFSAQQFPDLHSELNLSSLELGDSALYFCASSVELAGGRETQYFGPGTRLLVL.

This clonotype has a handful of counts. The rearrangement joins TRBV6-1 to TRBJ2-7; TRBD2 matches at 7 bases. This CDR3 contains 12 residues. Per germline, CDR1 MNHNS and CDR2 SASEGT. V shed 3 bases, J shed 5 bases, and the junction held 1 base outside the gene matches. CDR3 amino acids: CASSDTSDEQYF. CDR3 nucleotide sequence: TGTGCCAGCAGTGACACTAGCGACGAGCAGTACTTC.

This clonotype came up a few times. The V and J genes are TRBV7-6 and TRBJ1-5, with D possibly being TRBD1 (6 bases). The CDR3 is made up of 15 amino acids. The V and J ends lost 4 bases and 4 bases respectively, with 14 bases between them. Germline-derived CDR1 and CDR2 are SGHVS and FNYEAQ. DNA for the CDR3: TGTGCCAGCAGCTCCTCAGACAGGACTAATCAGCCCCAGCATTTT. Protein sequence: CASSSSDRTNQPQHF.

The rearrangement joins TRBV7-9 to TRBJ2-5; D gene uncertain. The CDR3 spans 14 residues. Germline V gene sequence: CDR1 SEHNR, CDR2 FQNEAQ (reference sequence). V lost 2 bases and J lost 1, with 8 bases in between. The CDR3 protein is CASSLNSFQETQYF. The CDR3 DNA reads as TGTGCCAGCAGCTTAAACTCGTTCCAAGAGACCCAGTACTTC.

The gene calls are TRBV6-4 and TRBJ2-1; 8 nucleotides align to TRBD2. J lost 7 bases, V lost 2 bases, and 4 bases had no gene match. CDR1 is MRHNA, CDR2 SNTAGT, per germline. This CDR3 spans 14 amino acids. In DNA, the CDR3 is TGTGCCAGCAGTGACGGCGAGCGGGGGAATGAGCAGTTCTTC. It specifies CASSDGERGNEQFF.

The rearrangement uses TRBV7-2 and TRBJ2-7; D gene ambiguous. CDR1 SGHTA and CDR2 FQGNSA come from the germline V gene. The V end lost 1 base, the J end lost 1 base, and 11 bases lay between the germline ends. The CDR3 is 15 residues long. The CDR3, as DNA: TGTGCCAGCAGCTTAGAGTGGGGTAGTTCCTACGAGCAGTACTTC. This codes for CASSLEWGSSYEQYF.

The chain couples TRBV10-3 to TRBJ1-5; D is ambiguous. Germline lookup yields CDR1 ENHRY and CDR2 SYGVKD. V lost 3 bases to trimming and J lost 0 bases, with 6 bases between them. The CDR3 runs 14 residues. Here the CDR3 reads CAISDGYSNQPQHF. CDR3 nucleotide sequence: TGTGCCATCAGTGACGGTTATAGCAATCAGCCCCAGCATTTT.

Many counts were recorded for this clonotype. The gene calls are TRBV7-8 and TRBJ1-5, with TRBD1 identical over 9 bases. V lost 4 bases and J lost 6; bases outside the gene matches: 7. CDR1 is SGHVS and CDR2 is FQNEAQ in the germline V gene. The CDR3 length is 15 residues. The CDR3 here is CASSSGTGRGQPQHF. The CDR3 DNA reads TGTGCCAGCAGCTCAGGGACAGGGAGGGGTCAGCCCCAGCATTTT.

The chain has TRBV20-1 and TRBJ1-1; D remains unclear. Trimming pared 0 bases from V and 1 base from J, leaving 9 bases between. The CDR3 has 14 residues. Germline loops: CDR1 DFQATT, CDR2 SNEGSKA (reference sequence). CDR3 in DNA: TGCAGTGCTAGAGATCGGCCCGGGAACACTGAAGCTTTCTTT. This sequence encodes CSARDRPGNTEAFF.

This clonotype was counted only a few times. The J gene is TRBJ1-1, the V gene TRBV7-9; unclear D gene. The ends were cut back, 5 bases at V and 4 bases at J, with 8 bases in the middle. The V gene's germline CDR1 is SEHNR and CDR2 FQNEAQ (reference sequence). This CDR3 region has 12 residues. Written as DNA, the CDR3 is TGTGCCAGCAGCGCGATGGTCACTGAAGCTTTCTTT. Protein: CASSAMVTEAFF.

This clonotype was seen a few times. V usage is TRBV28 and J usage is TRBJ2-5, with D tentatively TRBD2 (8 bases). The CDR3 contains 16 residues. Germline V lookup: CDR1 MDHEN, CDR2 SYDVKM. Trimming stripped 4 bases from V and 2 bases from J, with 17 bases between. The CDR3 DNA reads as TGTGCCAGCAGTTCCCGGGACAGCGGGGGACAAGAGACCCAGTACTTC. Translation gives CASSSRDSGGQETQYF.

The J gene is TRBJ1-2, the V gene TRBV6-6, with 7 bases identical to TRBD1. With 6 bases clipped from V and 2 bases from J, the junction kept 9 bases outside the gene matches. The CDR3 spans 15 residues. Germline CDR1 reads MNHNY; CDR2 reads SVGAGI (reference sequence). The CDR3 DNA reads TGTGCCAGCAGGAACTTGCAGACAGGGAACTATGGCTACACCTTC. This gives the protein CASRNLQTGNYGYTF.

With regard to this clonotype: A junction end diverges from the germline sequence, so it may reflect a read error. This chain joins TRBV7-6 and TRBJ1-2; 7 bases agree with TRBD1. The CDR3 consists of 17 residues. Germline CDR1 reads SGHVS; CDR2 reads FNYEAQ. As DNA, the CDR3 is TGTGTCAGCAGCGGATTAAATACGGGACAGCCTAACTATGGCTACACCTTC. It codes for CVSSGLNTGQPNYGYTF.

This rearrangement joins TRBV12-3 or TRBV12-4 to TRBJ1-1; maybe TRBD1 (5 bases). With 6 bases removed from V and 8 bases from J, the gap between germline ends came to 10 bases. The CDR3 covers 11 residues. The CDR3 here is CASRLQEEAFF. The DNA for the CDR3 is TGTGCCAGCAGACTACAGGAGGAAGCTTTCTTT.

The chain is built from TRBV20-1 and TRBJ1-4; D perhaps matches TRBD1 (6 bases). Trimming removed 0 bases at V and 3 bases at J, with 14 bases between. CDR3 length: 16 amino acids. Germline assignment: CDR1 DFQATT and CDR2 SNEGSKA (reference sequence). This CDR3 reads CSARDIMGHSNEKLFF. In DNA form, the CDR3 reads TGCAGTGCTAGAGATATAATGGGACACTCTAATGAAAAACTGTTTTTT.

The J gene is TRBJ1-4, the V gene TRBV10-3; D is ambiguous. The CDR3 is made up of 13 amino acids. Between the trimmed V and J ends, which lost 6 bases and 4 bases, there was a span of 9 bases. Per germline, CDR1 ENHRY and CDR2 SYGVKD. This CDR3 reads CAISLGINEKLFF. The DNA for the CDR3 is TGTGCCATCAGCCTGGGAATTAATGAAAAACTGTTTTTT.

This chain uses TRBV7-6 with TRBJ2-3; 9 nucleotides line up with TRBD2. This CDR3 spans 16 amino acids. The junction had 7 bases not matched to a gene; V was cut back by 6 bases and J by 0 bases. Germline CDR1 and CDR2: SGHVS and FNYEAQ. The CDR3 protein is CASRRLAGVSTDTQYF. The CDR3 nucleotides are TGTGCCAGCAGGCGGTTAGCGGGGGTTAGCACAGATACGCAGTATTTT.

V is TRBV7-9 and J is TRBJ1-5; D unclear. With 5 bases removed from V and 1 base from J, the gap between germline ends came to 9 bases. This CDR3 has 14 residues. Germline assignment: CDR1 SEHNR and CDR2 FQNEAQ (reference sequence). DNA of the CDR3: TGTGCCAGCAGCCCGGAACAAAGCAATCAGCCCCAGCATTTT. Its translation is CASSPEQSNQPQHF. Supplemented by reference TRBV7-9 and TRBJ1-5, the full variable domain reads DTGVSQNPRHKITKRGQNVTFRCDPISEHNRLYWYRQTLGQGPEFLTYFQNEAQLEKSRLLSDRFSAERPKGSFSTLEIQRTEQGDSAMYLCASSPEQSNQPQHFGDGTRLSIL.

The chain combines TRBV29-1 with TRBJ2-7; no reliable D call. V lost 0 bases and J 2 bases, leaving 8 bases between the germline ends. CDR1 and CDR2 from the germline V gene are SQVTM and ANQGSEA. The length of the CDR3 is 13 residues. The CDR3 bases are TGCAGCGTTGAAGATGTCAGAACCTACGAGCAGTACTTC. Protein sequence: CSVEDVRTYEQYF.

The chain has TRBV20-1 and TRBJ1-5, with 7 bases matching TRBD1. Germline V gene sequence: CDR1 DFQATT, CDR2 SNEGSKA (reference sequence). Trimming took 5 bases from V and 4 from J; bases not matched to a gene: 8. The CDR3 has 14 residues. The CDR3 bases are TGCAGTGCTTATACCGGGACAGATAATCAGCCCCAGCATTTT. Translating gives CSAYTGTDNQPQHF.

The chain links TRBV20-1 to TRBJ2-7; maybe TRBD1 (5 bases). CDR3 length: 12 residues. CDR1 is DFQATT and CDR2 is SNEGSKA in the germline V gene (reference sequence). V was clipped by 5 bases and J by 7 bases, with 15 bases between them. CDR3 protein: CSAWGPSQEQYF. CDR3 DNA: TGCAGTGCTTGGGGCCCTTCACAGGAGCAGTACTTC.

The chain links TRBV4-1 to TRBJ2-3, with 7 bases that match TRBD2. The trim removed 6 bases at V and 5 bases at J, leaving 11 bases unmatched. Germline values: CDR1 MGHRA, CDR2 YSYEKL. The CDR3 contains 15 residues. CDR3 nucleotide sequence: TGCGCCAGCAGTACAGGACTAGGAGGGCGAGATACGCAGTATTTT. Translating gives CASSTGLGGRDTQYF.